These T cell receptor beta chains were read from a single sample in a study of T-cell reconstitution after alpha-beta-depleted transplantation in children. MiXCR was run by TCRdb on the PCR reads, yielding one entry per CDR3 protein. The table lists approximately 91,000 distinct CDR3 sequences, 7.5% to 9.5% of them singletons. The source was PBMCs from the stem cell graft donor, collected from the stem cell graft. The receptors here all came from a human donor who donated a stem cell graft to a child with congenital amegakaryocytic thrombocytopenia. CDR3s include the opening cysteine and the closing phenylalanine or tryptophan. A D gene is named only where the DNA matches it firmly. Rows may omit the clone size; those that give it use once, few, many or a size class.

many,TRBJ2-7,TRBV20-1,-,CSARERGYSYEQYF,TGCAGTGCTAGAGAGCGGGGATACTCCTACGAGCAGTACTTC
-,TRBJ2-2,TRBV11-2,TRBD2,CASSKGTSGLTGELFF,TGTGCCAGCAGCAAAGGGACTAGCGGACTAACCGGGGAGCTGTTTTTT
-,TRBJ1-5,TRBV4-2,-,CAMGPGRVDQPQHF,TGTGCCATGGGCCCCGGGAGGGTCGATCAGCCCCAGCATTTT
many,TRBJ1-4,TRBV6-5,-,CASSYEYNEKLFF,TGTGCCAGCAGTTACGAATATAATGAAAAACTGTTTTTT
many,TRBJ2-6,TRBV7-6,-,CASSLERAGANVLTF,TGTGCCAGCAGCTTAGAGAGAGCTGGGGCCAACGTCCTGACTTTC
many,TRBJ2-5,TRBV24-1,-,CATSDPTGPQETQYF,TGTGCCACCAGTGACCCCACAGGGCCACAAGAGACCCAGTACTTC
many,TRBJ2-6,TRBV20-1,-,CSARVGRYAQPVSGANVLTF,TGCAGTGCTAGAGTCGGAAGGTATGCTCAACCCGTCTCTGGGGCCAACGTCCTGACTTTC
many,TRBJ2-7,TRBV5-1,-,CASSLEGPGYEQYF,TGCGCCAGCAGCTTGGAGGGGCCCGGCTACGAGCAGTACTTC
many,TRBJ1-2,TRBV7-2,TRBD1,CASSRAWGQGEDGYTF,TGTGCCAGCAGTAGAGCCTGGGGACAGGGTGAGGATGGCTACACCTTC
many,TRBJ2-5,TRBV20-1,TRBD2,CSARFLLGGRRAETQYF,TGCAGTGCTAGGTTTCTACTAGGCGGGAGGAGAGCGGAGACCCAGTACTTC
many,TRBJ2-3,TRBV6-5,-,CASTAGPSTDTQYF,TGTGCCAGCACCGCCGGTCCGAGCACAGATACGCAGTATTTT
many,TRBJ2-2,TRBV27,-,CASRIGGGTGELFF,TGTGCCAGTAGAATTGGGGGAGGCACCGGGGAGCTGTTTTTT
-,TRBJ1-4,TRBV29-1,TRBD1,CSVVVRGGEKLFF,TGCAGCGTTGTCGTCAGGGGGGGTGAAAAACTGTTTTTT
many,TRBJ1-2,TRBV6-1,-,CASSELGGIGSYTF,TGTGCCAGCAGTGAACTAGGAGGGATAGGGAGCTACACCTTC
many,TRBJ1-1,TRBV20-1,-,CSASKEGRATEAFF,TGCAGTGCTAGTAAAGAGGGGAGGGCCACTGAAGCTTTCTTT
many,TRBJ2-2,TRBV5-1,-,CASSLEWNTGELFF,TGCGCCAGCAGCTTGGAATGGAACACCGGGGAGCTGTTTTTT
many,TRBJ1-2,TRBV12-3/TRBV12-4,-,CASSSTGRGVYGYTF,TGTGCCAGCAGTTCAACAGGAAGGGGGGTCTATGGCTACACCTTC
many,TRBJ1-2,TRBV7-9,-,CASSGRPGGYGYTF,TGTGCCAGCAGCGGACGGCCGGGGGGCTATGGCTACACCTTC
many,TRBJ2-7,TRBV7-2,-,CASINNGYEQYF,TGTGCCAGCATCAACAACGGCTACGAGCAGTACTTC
many,TRBJ1-3,TRBV15,TRBD1,CATSRGGQGAFGNTIYF,TGTGCCACCAGCAGAGGAGGGCAGGGGGCGTTTGGAAACACCATATATTTT
many,TRBJ2-3,TRBV20-1,TRBD1,CSARWGEGALTDTQYF,TGCAGTGCTAGATGGGGCGAGGGGGCGCTGACAGATACGCAGTATTTT
many,TRBJ2-3,TRBV5-1,TRBD1,CASNRDRVSDTQYF,TGCGCCAGCAACCGAGACAGGGTATCAGATACGCAGTATTTT
few,TRBJ2-3,TRBV19,-,CASSMNRYTDTQYF,TGTGCCAGTAGTATGAACAGGTACACAGATACGCAGTATTTT
many,TRBJ2-7,TRBV29-1,-,CSAMTGYEQYF,TGCAGCGCTATGACAGGATACGAGCAGTACTTC
many,TRBJ1-6,TRBV20-1,-,CSAKPNLGGSPLHF,TGCAGTGCTAAACCAAACCTAGGGGGTTCACCCCTCCACTTT
many,TRBJ2-7,TRBV5-1,TRBD2,CASTDGGRGAYEQYF,TGCGCCAGCACCGACGGTGGGCGGGGGGCTTACGAGCAGTACTTC
many,TRBJ1-1,TRBV20-1,-,CSALYRSEAFF,TGCAGTGCCCTTTATCGTTCTGAAGCTTTCTTT
few,TRBJ2-3,TRBV7-8,TRBD2,CASSPNRRGRAVLRTDTQYF,TGTGCCAGCAGCCCGAACAGAAGAGGGAGGGCCGTTTTAAGAACAGATACGCAGTATTTT
many,TRBJ1-5,TRBV5-1,-,CASSLDPGSNQPQHF,TGCGCCAGCAGCTTGGATCCGGGGTCGAATCAGCCCCAGCATTTT
many,TRBJ2-1,TRBV2,-,CASSGIDINEQFF,TGTGCCAGCAGTGGGATCGACATCAATGAGCAGTTCTTC
many,TRBJ2-7,TRBV20-1,TRBD2,CSARAVAGSPGYF,TGCAGTGCTAGGGCGGTAGCGGGGAGCCCGGGGTACTTC
many,TRBJ2-2,TRBV7-9,-,CASSLDRLGQGNTGELFF,TGTGCCAGCAGCTTAGATAGGCTCGGGCAGGGGAACACCGGGGAGCTGTTTTTT
many,TRBJ2-5,TRBV5-1,-,CASSLTGRPQETQYF,TGCGCCAGCAGCTTGACAGGGCGACCCCAAGAGACCCAGTACTTC
many,TRBJ1-1,TRBV5-5,TRBD1,CASSSYRGFAEAFF,TGTGCCAGCAGCTCCTACAGGGGTTTCGCTGAAGCTTTCTTT
many,TRBJ2-7,TRBV4-2,-,CASSQDRFFYEQYF,TGTGCCAGCAGCCAAGATCGGTTTTTCTACGAGCAGTACTTC
many,TRBJ1-2,TRBV10-3,-,CAISEGPNYGYTF,TGTGCCATCAGTGAAGGGCCTAACTATGGCTACACCTTC
many,TRBJ2-4,TRBV29-1,-,CSVGEGPQNIQYF,TGCAGCGTTGGAGAGGGGCCCCAAAACATTCAGTACTTC
few,TRBJ2-7,TRBV16,-,CASSQSGRLYEQYF,TGTGCCAGCAGCCAATCGGGACGTCTCTACGAGCAGTACTTC
many,TRBJ2-3,TRBV5-1,-,CASSFQGHDPDTQYF,TGCGCCAGCAGCTTCCAGGGCCATGACCCAGATACGCAGTATTTT
many,TRBJ2-3,TRBV6-2/TRBV6-3,TRBD1,CASSDGTGDSDTQYF,TGTGCCAGCAGTGACGGGACAGGGGACTCAGATACGCAGTATTTT
many,TRBJ2-5,TRBV5-1,TRBD1,CASGAAGGLETQYF,TGCGCCAGCGGGGCTGCAGGGGGTTTAGAGACCCAGTACTTC
-,TRBJ2-7,TRBV11-2,TRBD1,CASSHPDRVYEQYF,TGTGCCAGCAGCCATCCCGACAGGGTCTACGAGCAGTACTTC
few,TRBJ2-7,TRBV5-1,TRBD1,CASSPEPQGAMNYEQYF,TGCGCCAGCAGCCCAGAACCTCAGGGGGCGATGAACTACGAGCAGTACTTC
many,TRBJ2-2,TRBV5-1,-,CASSLDLQNPTNTGELFF,TGCGCCAGCAGCTTGGATCTGCAGAACCCAACGAACACCGGGGAGCTGTTTTTT
many,TRBJ2-7,TRBV20-1,-,CSARPGVGSYEQYF,TGCAGTGCGCGCCCTGGGGTAGGCTCCTACGAGCAGTACTTC
few,TRBJ2-3,TRBV5-1,TRBD2,CASSLELAGNTDTQYF,TGCGCCAGCAGCTTGGAACTAGCGGGAAACACAGATACGCAGTATTTT
many,TRBJ1-1,TRBV5-1,TRBD1,CASSAQGIEKNTEAFF,TGCGCCAGCAGCGCACAGGGGATTGAAAAGAACACTGAAGCTTTCTTT
many,TRBJ2-7,TRBV6-5,-,CASSPGQFPYEQYF,TGTGCCAGCAGCCCCGGACAGTTCCCCTACGAGCAGTACTTC
many,TRBJ1-3,TRBV4-3,-,CASSQAGTMDTIYF,TGCGCCAGCAGCCAAGCCGGGACAATGGACACCATATATTTT
many,TRBJ2-1,TRBV10-2,TRBD2,CASSYLAGPLNEQFF,TGCGCCAGCAGTTACCTAGCGGGACCCTTGAATGAGCAGTTCTTC
many,TRBJ2-3,TRBV6-2/TRBV6-3,TRBD2,CASGLAGVSDTQYF,TGTGCCAGCGGACTAGCGGGGGTCTCAGATACGCAGTATTTT
-,TRBJ2-3,TRBV5-1,-,CASSDHGETDTQYF,TGCGCCAGCAGCGACCACGGGGAAACAGATACGCAGTATTTT